This T cell receptor beta chain was identified during a study of identical twins. Broader study findings: Twin pairs had excess sharing that was weaker in beta out-of-frame sequences. Cross-sectional statistics underpinned the conclusions; the same donors were not followed. Fewer insertions were carried by abundant cord blood beta clonotypes, but none was seen in memory repertoires.

TCRdb analysed the 5' RACE reads with MiXCR anew, one entry per CDR3 protein. The sample lists about 700,000 distinct CDR3 sequences; approximately 9% were seen once. Comments on this clonotype: As yet, its antigen is unknown.

Germline lookup yields CDR1 MNHEY and CDR2 SVGEGT. This CDR3 spans 12 amino acids. Trimming removed 5 bases at V and 14 bases at J, with 17 bases between. This same sample was also part of a study on yellow fever vaccine responses in identical twins.

This sequence joins TRBV6-2 or TRBV6-3 and TRBJ2-3; a possible D gene is TRBD1 (6 bases). Sequences were obtained from PBMCs. The sequence was collected from a woman younger than 30 in good health. CDR3 in DNA: TGTGCCAGCAGTAAGAATACAGGGACCCGGTATTTT. It codes for CASSKNTGTRYF.